These 10 T cell receptor beta chains came from one sample sequenced in a study of response to subunit inactivated influenza vaccine. TCRdb re-called the RT-PCR reads with MiXCR, one entry per CDR3 protein. Of about 650,000 distinct CDR3 sequences in the sample, 15% to 18% are singletons; the top ten hold around a tenth. Sequencing was performed on PBMCs from blood, taken 12 days after vaccination. Source of these receptors: a man between 50 and 59 years old who received an inactivated influenza vaccine.

There are a few counts of this clonotype. The chain combines TRBV5-1 with TRBJ2-5, with 7 positions matching TRBD1. Germline values: CDR1 SGHRS, CDR2 YFSETQ. The CDR3 contains 15 residues. The V and J ends lost 2 bases and 2 bases, in that order; junction bases with no gene match: 6. The CDR3 DNA reads TGCGCCAGCAGCTTTACAGGGGACGTACAAGAGACCCAGTACTTC. Protein sequence: CASSFTGDVQETQYF.

The V and J genes are TRBV4-2 and TRBJ1-5; D gene ambiguous. The CDR3 has 16 residues. V was pared by 0 bases and J by 3 bases, with 12 bases between. From germline, CDR1 is LGHNA and CDR2 YNFKEQ. For the CDR3, the DNA is TGTGCCAGCAGCCAAGATTTAGGGAGGAACAATCAGCCCCAGCATTTT. Translated, it gives CASSQDLGRNNQPQHF.

In its sample, this clonotype was seen a few times. The J gene is TRBJ1-6, the V gene TRBV5-5, with no clear D. Trimming removed 2 bases at V and 6 bases at J, with 9 bases between. The length of the CDR3 is 14 residues. The germline gives CDR1 SGHKS, CDR2 YYEKEE (reference sequence). The CDR3 DNA reads TGTGCCAGCAGCTTTGGGGATTCTAATTCACCCCTCCACTTT. Its protein product is CASSFGDSNSPLHF.

V usage is TRBV25-1 and J usage is TRBJ2-7; D ambiguous. There are 12 residues in the CDR3. The V and J ends lost 6 bases and 0 bases respectively, with 6 bases between them. Germline V CDR1 and CDR2: MGHDK, SYGVNS. DNA of the CDR3: TGTGCCAGCAGCTATAACTCCTACGAGCAGTACTTC. Encoded protein: CASSYNSYEQYF.

This clonotype was found a few times. This chain's CDR3 is CATSDPLTGVPANTGELFF. In nucleotides, the CDR3 is TGTGCCACGTCGGACCCTCTGACAGGGGTACCCGCGAACACCGGGGAGCTGTTTTTT. V and J are TRBV28 and TRBJ2-2, with 8 bases matching TRBD1. Per germline, CDR1 MDHEN and CDR2 SYDVKM. Trimming at V came to 10 bases and at J to 0 bases, leaving 19 bases not matched to a gene. The CDR3 totals 19 residues.

This clonotype has more than one count but fewer than ten. The chain has TRBV11-2 and TRBJ2-7; D possibly uses TRBD1 or TRBD2 (5 bases each). The germline V gene encodes CDR1 SGHAT and CDR2 FQNNGV. The V end was cut by 5 bases, the J end by 5 bases, with 19 bases between. The length of the CDR3 is 15 residues. The CDR3 nucleotides are TGTGCCAGCAGCCCTTCAGCAGGCAGGGACCACGAGCAGTACTTC. Its protein is CASSPSAGRDHEQYF.

This clonotype has just a few counts. This rearrangement joins TRBV6-5 to TRBJ2-5, with 10 bases lining up with TRBD1. V dropped 2 bases and J dropped 5; count of bases not matched to a gene: 5. Germline V gene lookup returns CDR1 MNHEY and CDR2 SVGAGI. The CDR3 has 15 amino acids. Here the CDR3 DNA reads TGTGCCAGCAGTTACCCGACAGGGGGCGATGAGACCCAGTACTTC. Amino acids: CASSYPTGGDETQYF.

CDR3 in DNA: TGTGCCAGCAGTAGCACTAGATACACCGGGGAGCTGTTTTTT. It is translated as CASSSTRYTGELFF. The chain uses TRBV7-3 and TRBJ2-2, with a weak D call TRBD2 (5 bases). Trimming stripped 6 bases from V and 3 bases from J, with 11 bases between. Germline V CDR1 and CDR2: SGHTA, FQGTGA. This CDR3 region has 14 residues.

The chain employs TRBV10-3 and TRBJ2-5, with a weak D call TRBD2 (5 bases). The CDR3 is 15 residues long. V lost 0 bases, J lost 4 bases, and 12 bases lay in between. Per germline, CDR1 ENHRY and CDR2 SYGVKD. This CDR3 is CAISESPGRGETQYF. CDR3 DNA: TGTGCCATCAGTGAGTCCCCAGGTCGGGGAGAGACCCAGTACTTC.

The chain couples TRBV7-9 to TRBJ1-1; D ambiguous. V shed 1 base and J shed 3 bases, with 15 bases lying between them. CDR1 and CDR2 from the germline V gene are SEHNR and FQNEAQ (reference sequence). This CDR3 is built from 16 residues. The CDR3 sequence is CASSLGVGRTYTEAFF. CDR3 nucleotides: TGTGCCAGCAGCTTAGGGGTAGGGCGAACCTACACTGAAGCTTTCTTT.